The rows below give T cell receptor beta chains drawn from one sample of a study of blood T cell repertoires in COVID-19. This table comes from immunoSEQ multiplex PCR, and its TCRdb copy is limited to in-frame clones, with some not included. This table has some 160,000 clones, approximately 84% appearing once. The sequencing input was peripheral blood. These receptors came from a woman aged 80 or older with acute or convalescent COVID-19. Each CDR3 is given without its conserved first and last residue. Fields, in order: V gene, D gene, CDR3 protein. A D gene is named only where the DNA matches it firmly.

v_gene: TRBV6-1
d_gene: TRBD1
CDR3aa: ASSEWDRVEETQY

v_gene: TRBV27
d_gene: TRBD2
CDR3aa: ASSLGAGGPMSDEQY

v_gene: TRBV5-1
d_gene: .
CDR3aa: ASSLAGQIGPYEKLF

v_gene: TRBV7-2
d_gene: TRBD2
CDR3aa: ASSLAGGVETQY

v_gene: TRBV4-1
d_gene: TRBD1
CDR3aa: ASSHSDRDRGYQY

v_gene: TRBV5-8
d_gene: .
CDR3aa: ASSAARATRRTQY

v_gene: TRBV2
d_gene: .
CDR3aa: ASSRDNGIAF

v_gene: TRBV28
d_gene: TRBD2
CDR3aa: ASGGLAGLYEQY

v_gene: TRBV21-1
d_gene: .
CDR3aa: ASSKAQLGGRTVTNYGYT

v_gene: TRBV20-1
d_gene: .
CDR3aa: SARDRVDPF

v_gene: TRBV10-3
d_gene: .
CDR3aa: AISEAGLRGEQY

v_gene: TRBV21-1
d_gene: .
CDR3aa: ASSKVGSTDTQY

v_gene: TRBV5-1
d_gene: .
CDR3aa: ASKSGDNQPQH

v_gene: TRBV5-1
d_gene: .
CDR3aa: ASSPRVGSTDTQY

v_gene: TRBV4-1
d_gene: TRBD2
CDR3aa: ASSRDGYPSGATGELF

v_gene: TRBV27
d_gene: .
CDR3aa: ASSLGRASYNEQF

v_gene: TRBV6-5
d_gene: .
CDR3aa: ASMKQGNQPQH

v_gene: TRBV11-2
d_gene: TRBD2
CDR3aa: ASSYATSGSYNEQF

v_gene: TRBV19
d_gene: TRBD2
CDR3aa: ASSTRTSGSTQETQY

v_gene: TRBV4-2
d_gene: .
CDR3aa: ASSPAEGTNEKLF

v_gene: TRBV5-8
d_gene: .
CDR3aa: ASSLVLATIQY

v_gene: TRBV6-5
d_gene: TRBD1
CDR3aa: ASSNGAGGNYGYT